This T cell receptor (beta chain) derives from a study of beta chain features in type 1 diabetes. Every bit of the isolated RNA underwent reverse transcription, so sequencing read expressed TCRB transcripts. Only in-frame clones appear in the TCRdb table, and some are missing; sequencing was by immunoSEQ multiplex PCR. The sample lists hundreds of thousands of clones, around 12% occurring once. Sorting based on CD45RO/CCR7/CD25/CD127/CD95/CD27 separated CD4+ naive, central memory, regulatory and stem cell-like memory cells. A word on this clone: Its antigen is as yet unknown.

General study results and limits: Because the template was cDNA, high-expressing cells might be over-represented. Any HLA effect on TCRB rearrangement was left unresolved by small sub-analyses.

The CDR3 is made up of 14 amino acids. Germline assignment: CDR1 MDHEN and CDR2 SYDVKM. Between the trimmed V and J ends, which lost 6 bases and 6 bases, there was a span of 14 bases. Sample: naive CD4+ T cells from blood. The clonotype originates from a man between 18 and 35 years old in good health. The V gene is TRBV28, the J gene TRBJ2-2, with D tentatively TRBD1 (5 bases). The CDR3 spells CASRTPGLPGELFF. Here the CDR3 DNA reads TGTGCCAGCAGGACTCCAGGGCTACCCGGGGAGCTGTTTTTT.